Shown below are 16 T cell receptor beta chains from a single sample sequenced in a study of cytomegalovirus exposure and HLA in healthy donors. The PCR used 60 Vbeta and 13 Jbeta primers. Sequenced by immunoSEQ multiplex PCR; TCRdb stores in-frame clones only, minus some. This listing includes around 65,000 clones. The material sequenced was PBMCs. The source is a man aged 25 to 40 in good health and CMV-seropositive.

The chain couples TRBV30 to TRBJ2-3; D remains ambiguous. CDR1 is GTSNPN and CDR2 is SVGIG in the germline V gene (reference sequence). The CDR3 contains 13 residues. V was pared by 1 base and J by 9 bases, with 14 bases between. The chain's CDR3 is CAWSGHAGQTQYF. The CDR3 DNA sequence: TGTGCCTGGAGTGGACATGCCGGTCAGACGCAGTATTTT.

The chain joins TRBV29-1 to TRBJ2-7, with D maybe TRBD1 (6 bases). The V end lost 7 bases, the J end lost 3 bases, and 16 bases lay between the germline ends. The CDR3 length is 13 residues. CDR1 and CDR2 from the germline V gene are SQVTM and ANQGSEA. DNA of the CDR3: TGCAGCGCAACTTTTCAGGGGAACTACGAGCAGTACTTC. This codes for CSATFQGNYEQYF.

The chain recombines TRBV5-1 with TRBJ1-1, with 7 nucleotides matching TRBD1. J gave up 0 bases and V 2 bases, and 4 bases lay outside the gene matches. The germline gives CDR1 SGHRS, CDR2 YFSETQ. This CDR3 spans 15 amino acids. In nucleotides, the CDR3 is TGCGCCAGCAGCTTCGACAGGGATTTGAACACTGAAGCTTTCTTT. Encoded protein: CASSFDRDLNTEAFF.

This sequence joins TRBV9 and TRBJ2-7; TRBD1 aligns across 9 bases. The ends lost 4 bases at V and 2 bases at J; junction bases unmatched: 13. Germline-derived CDR1 and CDR2 are SGDLS and YYNGEE. The CDR3 loop spans 17 amino acids. Written as DNA, the CDR3 is TGTGCCAGCAGCACCCCACCTGAGGGGACAGGGACCTACGAGCAGTACTTC. This gives the protein CASSTPPEGTGTYEQYF. Full variable domain (remainder filled in from reference TRBV9 and TRBJ2-7): DSGVTQTPKHLITATGQRVTLRCSPRSGDLSVYWYQQSLDQGLQFLIQYYNGEERAKGNILERFSAQQFPDLHSELNLSSLELGDSALYFCASSTPPEGTGTYEQYFGPGTRLTVT.

The chain joins TRBV14 to TRBJ2-3; no firm D call. Germline CDR1 and CDR2: SGHDN and FVKESK. The CDR3 runs 12 residues. Trimming cost V 4 bases and J 2 bases, with 4 bases left between them. The CDR3 sequence is CASSLNTDTQYF. Here the CDR3 DNA reads TGTGCCAGCAGCCTAAACACAGATACGCAGTATTTT.

DNA for the CDR3: TGCAGCGTCCGGGGGGGGGTCACCTACGAGCAGTACTTC. Protein sequence: CSVRGGVTYEQYF. The chain combines TRBV29-1 with TRBJ2-7; 8 nucleotides match TRBD2. V lost 6 bases, J lost 2 bases, and 6 bases stayed unmatched. The CDR3 sequence is 13 residues long. Germline loops: CDR1 SQVTM, CDR2 ANQGSEA.

The genes are TRBV4-1 and TRBJ2-6; D is ambiguous. Trimming removed 1 base at V and 4 bases at J, with 8 bases between. The germline gives CDR1 MGHRA, CDR2 YSYEKL. The CDR3 extends over 15 amino acids. The CDR3 here is CASSQGTEGANVLTF. The CDR3 nucleotides read TGCGCCAGCAGCCAAGGTACGGAGGGGGCCAACGTCCTGACTTTC.

The chain employs TRBV27 and TRBJ1-3, with 9 nucleotides matching TRBD1. Per the germline V gene, CDR1 is MNHEY and CDR2 is SMNVEV (reference sequence). This CDR3 comprises 12 residues. After removal of 8 bases from V and 8 bases from J, the junction contained 4 bases not matched to a gene. This CDR3 is CASGNRGHTIYF. The CDR3 DNA reads as TGTGCCAGCGGCAACAGGGGGCACACCATATATTTT.

Note on this clone: The germline gene is not matched at one end of the junction; a read error may be the cause. The chain employs TRBV20-1 and TRBJ2-5; D is uncertain. From germline, CDR1 is DFQATT and CDR2 SNEGSKA (reference sequence). This CDR3 comprises 10 residues. CDR3 region: CSAREENQYF. The CDR3 DNA is TGCAGTGCAAGAGAAGAGAACCAGTACTTC.

The CDR3 bases are TGTGCCAGCAGGAGACCTAGCTCTGGGGCCAACGTCCTGACTTTC. Protein product: CASRRPSSGANVLTF. The V and J genes are TRBV2 and TRBJ2-6; no definite D call. Trimming shortened V by 6 bases and J by 0 bases, and 9 bases separated the two germline ends. Germline CDR1 reads SNHLY; CDR2 reads FYNNEI. CDR3 length equals 15 residues.

This chain connects TRBV29-1 to TRBJ1-6, with TRBD1 matching 9 bases. Germline CDR1 is SQVTM and CDR2 is ANQGSEA. Germline trimming cut 7 bases from V and 7 bases from J; bases unmatched to any gene: 8. There are 14 residues in the CDR3. CDR3 DNA: TGCAGCGCGAGTCAGACAGGGGGAAATTCACCCCTCCACTTT. This gives the protein CSASQTGGNSPLHF. Based on the CDR3 plus reference TRBV29-1 and TRBJ1-6, the full variable domain is SAVISQKPSRDICQRGTSLTIQCQVDSQVTMMFWYRQQPGQSLTLIATANQGSEATYESGFVIDKFPISRPNLTFSTLTVSNMSPEDSSIYLCSASQTGGNSPLHFGNGTRLTVT.

This chain joins TRBV18 and TRBJ2-7, with D possibly TRBD1 on 6 matching bases. The CDR3 length is 15 residues. Germline V CDR1 and CDR2: KGHSH, LQKENI. Trimming pared 0 bases from V and 2 bases from J, leaving 11 bases between. The CDR3 loop is CASSPPSKGAYEQYF. CDR3 in DNA: TGTGCCAGCTCACCACCGTCAAAGGGGGCCTACGAGCAGTACTTC.

V usage is TRBV12-5 and J usage is TRBJ1-1; D possibly corresponds to TRBD1 (5 bases). The CDR3 extends over 15 amino acids. With 0 bases removed from V and 1 base from J, the gap between germline ends came to 9 bases. The germline gives CDR1 LGHNT, CDR2 FRNRAP. The CDR3 sequence is CASGLVAGRNTEAFF. CDR3 nucleotides: TGTGCTAGTGGTTTGGTGGCGGGACGGAACACTGAAGCTTTCTTT. The whole variable domain, remainder taken from reference TRBV12-5 and TRBJ1-1, is DARVTQTPRHKVTEMGQEVTMRCQPILGHNTVFWYRQTMMQGLELLAYFRNRAPLDDSGMPKDRFSAEMPDATLATLKIQPSEPRDSAVYFCASGLVAGRNTEAFFGQGTRLTVV.

V usage is TRBV4-2 and J usage is TRBJ2-1; 7 bases are shared with TRBD2. CDR3 length: 16 amino acids. The germline CDR1 and CDR2 sequences are LGHNA and YNFKEQ. The V gene end was trimmed by 1 base and the J gene end by 9 bases; junction bases not matched to a gene: 12. In nucleotides, the CDR3 is TGTGCCAGCAGCCAAGGGGAGGGGAGCACATTCAGTGAGCAGTTCTTC. This codes for CASSQGEGSTFSEQFF.

J is TRBJ1-1 and V is TRBV4-1, with D possibly TRBD1 on 5 matching bases. Germline CDR1 is MGHRA and CDR2 is YSYEKL. The CDR3 runs to 15 residues. The V gene lost 2 bases and the J gene lost 4 bases, with 14 bases spanning the gap. DNA of the CDR3: TGCGCCAGCAGCCAATGGGGGGTTTTGGCCACTGAAGCTTTCTTT. Translation gives CASSQWGVLATEAFF.

The chain combines TRBV7-6 with TRBJ2-7; TRBD2 matches 14 bases. The CDR3 covers 17 residues. Germline V lookup: CDR1 SGHVS, CDR2 FNYEAQ. V was clipped by 0 bases and J by 6 bases; unmatched bases: 7. DNA of the CDR3: TGTGCCAGCAGCTTAGCAGGGACTAGCGGGAGTCTTGTCGAGCAGTACTTC. It encodes CASSLAGTSGSLVEQYF.